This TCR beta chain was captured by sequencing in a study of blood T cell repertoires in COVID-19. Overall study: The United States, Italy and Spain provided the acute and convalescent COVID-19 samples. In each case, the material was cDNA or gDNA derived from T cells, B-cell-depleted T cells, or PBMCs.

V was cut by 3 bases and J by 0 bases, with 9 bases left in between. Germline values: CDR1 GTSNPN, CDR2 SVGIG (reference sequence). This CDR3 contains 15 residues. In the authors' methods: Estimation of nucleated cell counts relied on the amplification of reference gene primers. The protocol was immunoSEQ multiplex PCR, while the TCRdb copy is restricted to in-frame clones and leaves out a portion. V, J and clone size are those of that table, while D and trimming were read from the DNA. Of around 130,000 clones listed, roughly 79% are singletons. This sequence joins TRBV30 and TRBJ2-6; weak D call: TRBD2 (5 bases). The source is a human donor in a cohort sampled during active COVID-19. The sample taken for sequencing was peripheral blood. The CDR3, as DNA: TGTGCCTGGAGGGACTTCCTCTCTGGGGCCAACGTCCTGACTTTC. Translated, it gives CAWRDFLSGANVLTF.